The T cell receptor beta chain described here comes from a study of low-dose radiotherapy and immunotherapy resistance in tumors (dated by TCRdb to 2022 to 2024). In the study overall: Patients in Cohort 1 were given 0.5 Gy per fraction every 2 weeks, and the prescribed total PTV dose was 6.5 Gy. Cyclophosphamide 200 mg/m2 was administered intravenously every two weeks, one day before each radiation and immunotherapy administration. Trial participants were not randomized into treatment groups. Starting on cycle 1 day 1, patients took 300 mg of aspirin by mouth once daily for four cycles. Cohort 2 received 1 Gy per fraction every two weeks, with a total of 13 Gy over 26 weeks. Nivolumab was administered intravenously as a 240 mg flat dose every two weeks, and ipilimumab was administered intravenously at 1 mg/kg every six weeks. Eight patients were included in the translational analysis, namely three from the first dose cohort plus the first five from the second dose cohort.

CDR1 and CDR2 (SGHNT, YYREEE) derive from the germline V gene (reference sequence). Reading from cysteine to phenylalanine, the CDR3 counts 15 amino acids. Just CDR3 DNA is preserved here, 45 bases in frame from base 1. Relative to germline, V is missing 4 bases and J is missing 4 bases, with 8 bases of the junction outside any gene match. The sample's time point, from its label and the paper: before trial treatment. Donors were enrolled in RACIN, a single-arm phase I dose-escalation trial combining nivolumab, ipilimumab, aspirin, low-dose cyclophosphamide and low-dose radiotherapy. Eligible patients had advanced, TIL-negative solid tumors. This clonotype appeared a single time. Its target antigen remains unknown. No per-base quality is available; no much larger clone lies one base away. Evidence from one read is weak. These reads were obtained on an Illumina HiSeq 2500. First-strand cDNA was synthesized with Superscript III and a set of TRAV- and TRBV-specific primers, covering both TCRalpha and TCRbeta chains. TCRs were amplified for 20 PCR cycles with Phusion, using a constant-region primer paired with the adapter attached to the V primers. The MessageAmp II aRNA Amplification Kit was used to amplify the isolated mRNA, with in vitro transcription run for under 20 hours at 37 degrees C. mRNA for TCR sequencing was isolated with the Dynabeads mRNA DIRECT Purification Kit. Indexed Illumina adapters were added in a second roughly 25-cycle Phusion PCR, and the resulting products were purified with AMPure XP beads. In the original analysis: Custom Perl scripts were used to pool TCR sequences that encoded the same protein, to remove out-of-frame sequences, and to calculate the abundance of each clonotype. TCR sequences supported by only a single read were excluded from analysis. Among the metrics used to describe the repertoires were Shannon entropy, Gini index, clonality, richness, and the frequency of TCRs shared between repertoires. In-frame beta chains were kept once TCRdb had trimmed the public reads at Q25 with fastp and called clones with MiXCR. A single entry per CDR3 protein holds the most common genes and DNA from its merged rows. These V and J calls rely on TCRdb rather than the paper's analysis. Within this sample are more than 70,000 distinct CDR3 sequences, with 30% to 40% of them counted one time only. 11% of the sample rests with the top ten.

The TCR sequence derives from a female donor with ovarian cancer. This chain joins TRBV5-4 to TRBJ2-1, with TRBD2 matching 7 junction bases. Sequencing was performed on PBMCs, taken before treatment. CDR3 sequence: CASSGRGEPYNEQFF. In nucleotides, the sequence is TGTGCCAGCAGCGGCCGGGGGGAACCATACAATGAGCAGTTCTTC.